A selection of T cell receptor beta chains follows, all from one sample in a study of PD-1 blockade in classical Hodgkin lymphoma. Sequencing used immunoSEQ multiplex PCR; TCRdb keeps in-frame clones, though not all of them. The sample contains over 85,000 clones, around 93% of which appear only once. The source material was peripheral blood mononuclear cells (PBMCs), sampled before the fourth cycle of nivolumab. The receptor source for this set is a human donor with classical Hodgkin lymphoma. Both conserved end residues are part of each CDR3. A D gene is named only where the DNA matches it firmly. Only some rows state a clone size, as once, few, many or a class for expanded clones.

V	D	J	size	CDR3	DNA
TRBV4-1	-	TRBJ1-1	-	CASSQARGMNTEAFF	TGCGCCAGCAGCCAAGCAAGAGGCATGAACACTGAAGCTTTCTTT
TRBV6-6	-	TRBJ2-1	-	CASTKGRLNYNEQFF	TGTGCCAGCACCAAGGGTCGGCTCAACTACAATGAGCAGTTCTTC
TRBV2	-	TRBJ2-1	-	CASREDQYLYNEQFF	TGTGCCAGCAGGGAGGACCAATATCTCTACAATGAGCAGTTCTTC
TRBV27	TRBD1	TRBJ2-5	-	CASSRGQGAGQETQYF	TGTGCCAGCAGTCGTGGACAGGGGGCAGGTCAAGAGACCCAGTACTTC
TRBV11-2	TRBD1	TRBJ2-5	-	CASTPDGRGRQETQYF	TGTGCCAGCACCCCGGACGGCAGGGGGCGTCAAGAGACCCAGTACTTC
TRBV28	-	TRBJ2-7	-	CASSLGGHYEQYF	TGTGCCAGCAGTTTGGGGGGACACTACGAGCAGTACTTC
TRBV9	-	TRBJ2-5	-	CASSVSGSLGETQYF	TGTGCCAGCAGCGTCAGTGGCAGCCTGGGAGAGACCCAGTACTTC
TRBV10-3	-	TRBJ1-2	-	CASSMEGGKYGYTF	TGTGCCAGCTCAATGGAGGGGGGTAAATATGGCTACACCTTC
TRBV6-1	-	TRBJ1-5	few	CASSPVLNQPQHF	TGTGCCAGCAGTCCAGTCCTAAATCAGCCCCAGCATTTT
TRBV30	TRBD1	TRBJ1-2	-	CAWSRGTDSNYGYTF	TGTGCCTGGAGTCGCGGGACAGATTCTAACTATGGCTACACCTTC
TRBV5-1	-	TRBJ2-7	few	CASSLEGGGPFIDEQYF	TGCGCCAGCAGCTTGGAGGGGGGAGGGCCCTTTATTGACGAGCAGTACTTC
TRBV19	TRBD1	TRBJ2-5	-	CASSKGTAQETQYF	TGTGCCAGTAGTAAGGGGACAGCTCAAGAGACCCAGTACTTC
TRBV5-4	-	TRBJ2-7	-	CASSLEGGSYEQYF	TGTGCCAGCAGCTTGGAGGGGGGCAGCTACGAGCAGTACTTC
TRBV15	TRBD2	TRBJ2-2	-	CVTSRDLAGNTGELFF	TGTGTCACCAGCAGAGACCTAGCGGGGAACACCGGGGAGCTGTTTTTT
TRBV5-1	TRBD2	TRBJ2-1	-	CASSPGTSVWLQFF	TGCGCCAGCAGCCCCGGGACTAGCGTGTGGTTGCAGTTCTTC
TRBV27	TRBD2	TRBJ2-5	once	CASRVLAGGYETQYF	TGTGCCAGCAGAGTACTAGCGGGAGGATACGAGACCCAGTACTTC
TRBV7-2	-	TRBJ1-6	-	CASSLDGSNSPLHF	TGTGCCAGCAGCTTAGATGGCAGCAATTCACCCCTCCACTTT
TRBV15	-	TRBJ2-7	-	CATSREARRGDYEQYF	TGTGCCACCAGCAGAGAAGCGCGTAGGGGGGATTACGAGCAGTACTTC
TRBV5-1	TRBD2	TRBJ2-7	once	CASSLAGGAAYEQYF	TGCGCCAGCAGCTTGGCCGGGGGGGCCGCCTACGAGCAGTACTTC
TRBV9	TRBD1	TRBJ1-1	-	CASSATGVGNTEAFF	TGTGCCAGCAGCGCCACAGGGGTGGGGAACACTGAAGCTTTCTTT
TRBV28	-	TRBJ2-7	once	CASSFSGASYEQYF	TGTGCCAGCAGTTTTAGCGGAGCTTCGTACGAGCAGTACTTC
TRBV14	TRBD2	TRBJ2-1	-	CASSPGTSDNEQFF	TGTGCCAGCAGCCCCGGGACTAGCGACAATGAGCAGTTCTTC
TRBV7-9	-	TRBJ2-3	-	CASSSDDSSPWDTQYF	TGTGCCAGCAGCTCAGACGACAGCTCCCCGTGGGATACGCAGTATTTT
TRBV15	TRBD1	TRBJ2-6	-	CATSRGGTGTFGANVLTF	TGTGCCACCAGCAGAGGGGGGACAGGCACGTTTGGGGCCAACGTCCTGACTTTC
TRBV27	-	TRBJ1-1	-	CASSLNRINTEAFF	TGTGCCAGCAGTTTAAACAGGATAAACACTGAAGCTTTCTTT
TRBV7-7	-	TRBJ1-4	-	CASAAEANEKLFF	TGTGCTAGCGCGGCGGAGGCTAATGAAAAACTGTTTTTT
TRBV28	TRBD1	TRBJ1-1	-	CASSPGTVNTEAFF	TGTGCCAGCAGTCCCGGGACAGTGAACACTGAAGCTTTCTTT
TRBV6-5	-	TRBJ2-7	-	CALYEQYF	TGTGCCCTGTACGAGCAGTACTTC
TRBV12-5	-	TRBJ1-5	-	CASGSGGGNQPQHF	TGTGCTAGTGGTTCTGGGGGGGGCAATCAGCCCCAGCATTTT
TRBV7-3	-	TRBJ2-7	-	CASHPGAGMIRTYEQYF	TGTGCCAGCCACCCCGGGGCAGGGATGATTAGAACCTACGAGCAGTACTTC
TRBV5-1	TRBD1	TRBJ2-7	-	CASSYGTGEYEQYF	TGCGCCAGCAGCTATGGGACAGGGGAATACGAGCAGTACTTC
TRBV28	-	TRBJ1-1	once	CASSDLRGAGPEAFF	TGTGCCAGCAGTGACCTCCGAGGGGCTGGCCCTGAAGCTTTCTTT
TRBV29-1	TRBD1	TRBJ1-1	-	CSVVDRGNTEAFF	TGCAGCGTAGTAGACAGGGGGAACACTGAAGCTTTCTTT
TRBV4-2	TRBD2	TRBJ2-7	few	CASRPASGAYEQYF	TGTGCCAGCAGGCCCGCCAGCGGGGCCTACGAGCAGTACTTC
TRBV14	-	TRBJ2-5	-	CASSQDLGETQYF	TGTGCCAGCAGCCAAGATCTCGGGGAGACCCAGTACTTC
TRBV5-6	-	TRBJ1-2	-	CASSLVGGPRYGYTF	TGTGCCAGCAGCTTGGTCGGGGGGCCGAGGTATGGCTACACCTTC
TRBV5-1	-	TRBJ1-5	-	CASSLGDGHPQHF	TGCGCCAGCAGCTTGGGGGACGGTCACCCCCAGCATTTT
TRBV7-2	-	TRBJ2-2	-	CASSLEGFGGLVFGELFF	TGTGCCAGCAGCTTAGAGGGTTTCGGGGGACTTGTATTCGGGGAGCTGTTTTTT
TRBV5-4	TRBD1	TRBJ2-7	-	CASSSGGTGSYEQYF	TGTGCCAGCAGCAGCGGCGGGACAGGGTCCTACGAGCAGTACTTC
TRBV7-8	-	TRBJ2-5	-	CASSLFVLGDPVETQYF	TGTGCCAGCAGCTTATTCGTTCTCGGGGATCCCGTAGAGACCCAGTACTTC
TRBV27	-	TRBJ2-1	once	CASSPGLYNEQFF	TGTGCCAGCAGTCCCGGACTGTACAATGAGCAGTTCTTC
TRBV6-6	TRBD2	TRBJ2-7	-	CASSYGGRASEQYF	TGTGCCAGCAGTTACGGCGGGAGGGCCAGCGAGCAGTACTTC
TRBV14	-	TRBJ1-5	-	CASSQDLGQPQHF	TGTGCCAGCAGCCAAGATTTGGGTCAGCCCCAGCATTTT
TRBV11-2	-	TRBJ1-3	-	CASSTYGRSSGNTIYF	TGTGCCAGCAGCACATACGGCAGGAGCTCTGGAAACACCATATATTTT
TRBV7-3	-	TRBJ2-5	-	CASSPAWQETQYF	TGTGCCAGCAGCCCGGCGTGGCAAGAGACCCAGTACTTC